This T cell receptor beta chain was recorded in a study of T cell responses to AZD1222 COVID-19 vaccine listed by TCRdb under 2021. A note on the overall study: AZD1222 recipients with second doses at about 4 weeks or about 12 weeks were pooled, because spike-specific TCR depth and breadth did not differ between schedules. A total of 230 to 250 trial participants underwent TCR sequencing, of whom under 220 had received two doses of AZD1222 and 26 had received two doses of the MenACWY control vaccine. Trial participants were enrolled by age into 18-55, 56-69 and 70-plus year subgroups, with roughly 160, 29 and 62 TCR-sequenced participants respectively. Points the paper makes about the study in general: After two AZD1222 doses, spike-specific TCR breadth and depth were significantly higher than at day 0 and than in MenACWY recipients. No day 14 peak-response samples were available, so repertoires were characterized only after the peak T cell response. Conclusions about previously exposed vaccinees are limited, since just a handful of AZD1222 recipients were seropositive for SARS-CoV-2 at baseline. The 56-69-year group was small, and its depth increase did not reach significance, likely because of low power. Vaccine-associated CD4 TCRs spanned the whole spike protein, with dominant responses in regions 160-218 and 743-854. Participants were mostly white British and included more females than males, and it was suggested by the authors that clonal diversity may have been underestimated. Reportedly, close to half of the unique spike-specific TCRs recognized epitopes lying outside the regions that are mutated in the B.1.351 and B.1.1.7 variants.

Worth noting for this clone: Its antigen has not been determined. Within one base of it there is no much larger clone, and no base qualities were kept.

The CDR3 spans 18 residues, from the cysteine through the phenylalanine. Only CDR3 DNA remains: 54 bases, in frame from the first base. Sequences SGHAT (CDR1) and FQNNGV (CDR2) are obtained from the germline V gene. V is trimmed back by 5 bases and J by 5 bases, and the junction contains 17 bases that no gene match accounts for. The time point label of this sample denotes: baseline before first vaccination. Vaccinee samples came from UK trials COV001 and COV002, including a single-blind randomized controlled phase 2/3 trial of AZD1222 (ChAdOx1 nCoV-19) in healthy adults. For TCRbeta chain sequencing, PBMC samples were collected from trial participants at day 0 and at day 28 after the second dose. The CDR3 regions of human TCRbeta chains were subjected to immunosequencing. The paper's data handling went like this. TCRs in the repertoires were matched against a reference library of SARS-CoV-2-specific TCRs that had been generated with the MIRA antigen-specificity platform. Breadth was defined as the fraction of unique TCRs that were SARS-CoV-2-associated, and depth was defined as the fraction of total T cells that were SARS-CoV-2-associated. Using the MIRA data, each spike-specific TCR was assigned both to the spike region to which the TCR was reactive and to a CD4 or CD8 class. Log10-transformed breadth and depth values were compared by one-way ANOVA with Sidak's multiple comparisons tests. In TCRdb, the immuneACCESS table is reduced to in-frame sequences with V and J assigned. These tables do not hold every clone; where another copy was compared, an unresolved V gene accounts for under half, and the others remain unexplained. The DNA gave D and trimming, while V, J and clone size come from that table. The sample records 95,000 to 150,000 clones, about 88% of which are singletons. The top ten hold 4.4% of the sample.

This specimen consisted of peripheral blood, obtained on day 0 of AZD1222 vaccination. The chain uses TRBV11-2 and TRBJ2-3, and TRBD2 matches 9 of the central bases. The clonotype comes from an adult in good health. At the DNA level, the sequence is TGTGCCAGCAGCATCCCCGAGACTGTAGCGGGGGTAGGAGATACGCAGTATTTT. It encodes CASSIPETVAGVGDTQYF.